A single sample is the source of the 11 T cell receptor beta chains below, sequenced in a study of post-analysis software for immune sequencing data. Regarding the study as a whole: Higher frequency in patients than in controls was seen for roughly five TRBV segments, with TRBV5-6, TRBV5-1 and TRBV20-1 among them.

Each TCR beta cDNA library carried unique molecular identifiers. MiXCR was run by TCRdb on the PCR reads, yielding one entry per CDR3 protein. The profile shows roughly 570,000 distinct CDR3 sequences, around 34% of them singletons. These TCRs' antigens remain unknown. The sample consisted of blood. These receptors originate from a girl aged 2-17 years with multiple sclerosis.

As concerns this clonotype: One end of the junction is discordant with germline, which a read error may explain. The rearrangement joins TRBV14 to TRBJ1-1; no reliable D call. The CDR3 covers 14 residues. Per the germline V gene, CDR1 is SGHDN and CDR2 is FVKESK. The CDR3 here is CASSPRLANTGAFF. CDR3 in DNA: TGTGCCAGCAGCCCTCGATTGGCGAACACTGGAGCTTTCTTT.

A word on this clonotype: A single base separates this from a much larger clone, so it may be a read error. The chain has TRBV10-3 and TRBJ2-5; 9 nucleotides match TRBD2. The germline gives CDR1 ENHRY, CDR2 SYGVKD. The CDR3 runs to 14 residues. CDR3 in DNA: TGTGCCATCAGTGAGGCGGGGGGGCGAGAGATCCAGTACTTC. Protein: CAISEAGGREIQYF.

This chain connects TRBV12-3 or TRBV12-4 to TRBJ1-6; the D gene is possibly TRBD1 (5 bases). This CDR3 comprises 13 residues. Trimming took off 6 bases at V and 9 bases at J, with 12 bases between the two ends. In DNA form, the CDR3 reads TGTGCCAGCAGCCTTAACCAGGGTTCACCCCTCCACTTT. It specifies CASSLNQGSPLHF.

This clonotype was seen more than once but under ten times. The rearrangement links TRBV6-5 to TRBJ1-6; possibly TRBD1 for D (5 bases). This CDR3 has 15 amino acids. The germline CDR1 and CDR2 sequences are MNHEY and SVGAGI. Trimming removed 6 bases at V and 6 bases at J, with 15 bases between. CDR3 nucleotide sequence: TGTGCCAGCAGACTGGAGGGGCAAAGTAATTCACCCCTCCACTTT. Translation: CASRLEGQSNSPLHF.

The V and J genes are TRBV18 and TRBJ2-3; D is perhaps TRBD2 (6 bases). The CDR3 spans 13 residues. Germline assignment: CDR1 KGHSH and CDR2 LQKENI. The ends were cut back, 4 bases at V and 10 bases at J, with 15 bases in the middle. The CDR3 sequence: CASSLNREPPQYF. The CDR3 DNA sequence: TGTGCCAGCTCACTTAACCGGGAGCCTCCGCAGTATTTT.

The CDR3 DNA reads as TGTGCCACCAGCAGAGAAGTGGCAGCCCGCACAGATACGCAGTATTTT. As protein: CATSREVAARTDTQYF. This rearrangement joins TRBV15 to TRBJ2-3; D unclear. Germline V gene data show CDR1 as LNHNV and CDR2 as YYDKDF (reference sequence). Trimming cost V 0 bases and J 1 base, with 11 bases left between them. This CDR3 comprises 16 residues.

J is TRBJ2-5 and V is TRBV10-3; 11 bases align to TRBD1. This CDR3 is 13 amino acids long. Trimming at V came to 11 bases and at J to 2 bases, leaving 4 bases not matched to a gene. Germline CDR1 and CDR2: ENHRY and SYGVKD. The CDR3 spells CASGQGAQETQYF. The CDR3 DNA is TGTGCCTCAGGACAGGGGGCTCAAGAGACCCAGTACTTC.

This clonotype was seen only a few times. This chain joins TRBV29-1 and TRBJ1-1; D gene uncertain. Germline CDR1 reads SQVTM; CDR2 reads ANQGSEA. The V end lost 8 bases, the J end lost 1 base, and 11 bases lay between the germline ends. The CDR3 is 12 residues long. CDR3 DNA sequence: TGCAGCATCCGCTGGGGGAACACTGAAGCTTTCTTT. It is translated as CSIRWGNTEAFF. Drawing the rest from reference TRBV29-1 and TRBJ1-1, the complete variable domain is SAVISQKPSRDICQRGTSLTIQCQVDSQVTMMFWYRQQPGQSLTLIATANQGSEATYESGFVIDKFPISRPNLTFSTLTVSNMSPEDSSIYLCSIRWGNTEAFFGQGTRLTVV.

This clonotype was detected a few times. The chain links TRBV7-6 to TRBJ2-1; perhaps TRBD2 as D (7 bases). The CDR3 runs 15 residues. The V end lost 5 bases, the J end lost 8 bases, and 19 bases lay between the germline ends. CDR1 is SGHVS, CDR2 FNYEAQ, per germline. The chain's CDR3 is CASSGVGGGLDEQFF. CDR3 in DNA: TGTGCCAGCAGCGGAGTGGGGGGGGGCCTCGATGAGCAGTTCTTC.

A few counts support this clonotype. The rearrangement joins TRBV24-1 to TRBJ1-2; D gene ambiguous. Germline V gene data show CDR1 as KGHDR and CDR2 as SFDVKD. Trimming stripped 4 bases from V and 5 bases from J, with 16 bases between. The CDR3 is made up of 15 amino acids. CDR3 sequence: CATSEGPVLLYGYTF. As DNA, the CDR3 is TGTGCCACCAGTGAAGGTCCGGTCCTCCTTTATGGCTACACCTTC.

This chain connects TRBV2 to TRBJ2-1, with D uncertain. The CDR3 is 14 amino acids. The germline CDR1 and CDR2 sequences are SNHLY and FYNNEI. Trimming removed 11 bases at V and 5 bases at J, with 19 bases between. In DNA form, the CDR3 reads TGTGCCCGCCGCCTACGGGCGGTAGACAATGAGCAGTTCTTC. This encodes CARRLRAVDNEQFF.